The present entry profiles one TCR beta chain with its context. Some clones are missing from TCRdb's copy, which holds only in-frame ones; the method was immunoSEQ multiplex PCR. Of tens of thousands of clones in the sample, around 90% were seen once. These data are taken from a study of T cells after somatic rescue of genetic block. Sequencing input: peripheral blood mononuclear cells (PBMCs). The clonotype comes from a man in his forties.

The CDR3: CASSPGQGPQPQHF. The CDR3 DNA is TGTGCCAGCTCACCCGGACAGGGCCCTCAGCCCCAGCATTTT. The chain employs TRBV18 and TRBJ1-5, with 8 bases matching TRBD1. The ends lost 3 bases at V and 6 bases at J; junction bases unmatched: 4. The CDR3 has 14 amino acids. CDR1 is KGHSH and CDR2 is LQKENI in the germline V gene.